This T cell receptor (beta chain) was captured by sequencing in a study of shared clonotypes between healthy human individuals. Points from the study as a whole: Compared with memory subsets, naive subsets generally had larger estimated richness.

Method: immunoSEQ multiplex PCR; TCRdb's copy keeps in-frame clones and lacks some. The table has 90,000 to 120,000 clones, 55% to 70% seen once; the top ten hold approximately 25%. The table lists this clone with a few counts. Its antigen is unidentified. This clonotype was sampled from a young woman in good health. The specimen sequenced was memory CD8+ T cells sorted from blood. Regarding subset: CD45RO+ cells pooled with CCR7-negative TemRA cells.

CDR3 sequence (DNA): TGTGCCAGCAGCTTAGTCAGGCCACAAACCGGCCACGAGCAGTACTTC. It yields the protein CASSLVRPQTGHEQYF. The chain has TRBV7-9 and TRBJ2-7; D not resolved. Germline V gene lookup returns CDR1 SEHNR and CDR2 FQNEAQ (reference sequence). CDR3 length: 16 amino acids. V dropped 1 base and J dropped 5 bases, with 18 bases sitting between them. Together with reference TRBV7-9 and TRBJ2-7, the CDR3 gives the full variable domain: DTGVSQNPRHKITKRGQNVTFRCDPISEHNRLYWYRQTLGQGPEFLTYFQNEAQLEKSRLLSDRFSAERPKGSFSTLEIQRTEQGDSAMYLCASSLVRPQTGHEQYFGPGTRLTVT.